Here is one T cell receptor (beta chain) with its context. This entry comes from a study of blood T cell repertoires in COVID-19. About the research overall: From T cells, B-cell-depleted T cells, or PBMCs came the material, which was cDNA or gDNA.

As originally analysed: Researchers report that nucleated cell counts were estimated from reference gene primer amplification. Sequenced by immunoSEQ multiplex PCR; TCRdb stores in-frame clones only, minus some. The V and J calls and the clone size are those of that table, but D and trimming were determined from the DNA. This table has some 300,000 clones, 90% appearing once. The sample consisted of peripheral blood. The receptor comes from a middle-aged woman with COVID-19, enrolled during active disease.

CDR3 DNA sequence: TGTGCCAGCAGTTTGGCAGGGGAAATCTATGGCTACACCTTC. Translating it yields CASSLAGEIYGYTF. This chain links TRBV2 with TRBJ1-2, with a tentative D call TRBD1 (6 bases). Deletions cut 5 bases from V and 4 bases from J, with 14 bases between. The CDR3 contains 14 residues. Looked up from germline, CDR1 is SNHLY and CDR2 is FYNNEI.